Sequencing of this TCR beta chain was carried out in a study of CD8 T cells in Susac syndrome. In germline, CDR1 is LNHDA, CDR2 SQIVND (reference sequence). The CDR3 runs 13 residues. With 3 bases removed from V and 7 bases from J, the gap between germline ends came to 10 bases. Random hexamers were used to reverse transcribe the RNA input (roughly 0.5 to 1 ug). The authors amplified TCR beta CDR3 across 54 Vbeta and 13 Jbeta using immunoSEQ multiplex PCR. A single record per CDR3 protein comes from TCRdb applying MiXCR to the immunoSEQ multiplex PCR reads. The repertoire consists of roughly 200,000 distinct CDR3 sequences, with about 91% occurring once and the leading ten covering approximately 0.086%. The CD8+ and CD4+ T cells were negatively isolated, with the TEMRA cells enriched by FACS.

The sample comprised CD4+ T cells from PBMCs. The chain employs TRBV19 and TRBJ2-1; D possibly uses TRBD1 or TRBD2 (5 bases each). This receptor was identified in a human donor with Susac syndrome. DNA of the CDR3: TGTGCCAGTAGTATCCGGGGCTGGAATGAGCAGTTCTTC. It is translated as CASSIRGWNEQFF.